The T cell receptor beta chain described here comes from a study of Ad26.COV2.S vaccination and SARS-CoV-2 variants (TCRdb year 2021). Background for the entire study: Vaccine-arm donors came from COV1001, a multicentre, randomized, double-blind, placebo-controlled phase I-IIa trial of Ad26.COV2.S in healthy adults. Trial participants were randomized into five groups of five, in which low-dose or high-dose Ad26.COV2.S was given once or twice, or placebo was given on both occasions. Ad26.COV2.S was administered intramuscularly at 5 x 10^10 or 1 x 10^11 viral particles, either as a single shot or as two shots given 56 days apart. Investigators did not know the trial group allocation while performing experiments and assessing outcomes. The TCR-sequenced set comprised around 32 samples: about 19 Ad26.COV2.S vaccine recipients, 5 placebo recipients and 8 SARS-CoV-2 convalescent individuals. Sequencing of the TCRbeta repertoire served to evaluate the specificity and breadth of SARS-CoV-2-reactive T cell receptors following Ad26.COV2.S vaccination.

Its CDR3 holds 16 amino acids, cysteine through phenylalanine. Only the CDR3 portion is preserved as DNA: 48 bases, with reading frame beginning at the first base. Here V drops 1 base and J drops 7 bases, and the junction holds 8 bases not matched to any gene. CDR1 KGHSH and CDR2 LQKENI were looked up in the germline V gene. TCRbeta CDR3 regions were sequenced with the immunoSEQ Assay. After extraction, genomic DNA underwent amplification by bias-controlled multiplex PCR, followed by high-throughput sequencing. On the authors' methods: To quantify the absolute abundance of each unique TCRbeta CDR3 region, sequences were collapsed and filtered. T cell fraction was estimated by normalizing TCRbeta template counts to usable DNA, which was measured by amplifying reference genes present in all nucleated cells. Repertoire TCRs were annotated as SARS-CoV-2-specific when V gene, CDR3 amino acid sequence and J gene were exactly matched to a known reactive TCR set. The reference SARS-CoV-2 TCR set came from MIRA and was filtered for enrichment in COVID-19-positive ImmuneCODE repertoires, removing public or cross-reactive TCRs. Using the MIRA antigens, annotated TCRs were further analysed by specific ORF or by position within an ORF. Breadth was defined as the number of annotated unique rearrangements divided by the total number of unique productive rearrangements, and depth was defined as the summed frequency of the annotated unique rearrangements. TCR breadth was compared between groups using two-sided Wilcoxon rank-sum tests. This immuneACCESS table, as held by TCRdb, lists in-frame sequences with V and J called but not all clones. Of the missing ones, under half trace to an unresolved V gene in checked studies; the others have no known cause. D and trimming were read from the DNA, whereas the V and J calls and clone size are those reported in that table. The sample includes about 680,000 clones, with 89% observed a single time. Together, the top ten hold approximately 1.5% of the sample.

Results the study describes overall, beyond this receptor: Compared with placebo recipients, Ad26.COV2.S recipients showed higher spike-specific TCR breadth (P = 0.0014). Vaccine and placebo recipients had similar non-spike TCR breadth, a finding consistent with the vaccine containing only spike. Comparing responses between vaccine doses or regimens was not something the study was powered to do. After vaccination, spike-specific CD8+ and CD4+ T cell responses were reported to show substantial breadth. It was noted by the authors that total T cell responses may have been underestimated by the TCR breadth and depth analyses.

A word on this clone: The target of this receptor is not known. Within one base of it there is no much larger clone, and no base qualities were kept.

The treatment or condition label of this sample denotes: about 20 received Ad26.COV2.S at low or high dose, single or two shots; 5 received placebo; per-sample allocation not given. For vaccine and placebo recipients, the sequenced repertoires came from samples collected on day 63 after the first injection. Cohort 1b enrolled around 24 adults aged 18-55 years at a single site in Boston, USA, between 29 July and 7 August 2020. Ad26.COV2.S was a replication-incompetent adenovirus type 26 vector expressing a prefusion-stabilized SARS-CoV-2 spike protein from the original Wuhan strain. The chain links TRBV18 with TRBJ2-1; 9 nucleotides in the junction match TRBD1. The receptor comes from a person aged 18 to 59 who received the Ad26.COV2.S COVID-19 vaccine or a placebo. Sample: peripheral blood, taken in a trial of Ad26.COV2.S vaccine versus placebo. The DNA reads TGTGCCAGCTCACCACGGGGGGACAGGGAGGCGAATGAGCAGTTCTTC. This gives the protein CASSPRGDREANEQFF.